A single sample gave rise to the 23 T cell receptor beta chains below, sequenced in a study of T cell repertoires in aging, cancer and after chemotherapy. Amplification of TCR beta used genomic DNA extracted from peripheral blood. Multiplex touch-down PCR with TRB-A/B primers amplified rearranged V-D-J TRB sequences. MiXCR, applied by TCRdb to the multiplex PCR reads, yields one record per CDR3 protein. The table records several thousand distinct CDR3 sequences, 30% of them present only once. The sample taken for sequencing was blood. These receptors were collected from a human donor with a blood cancer.

The sample holds a few counts of this clonotype. The V gene is TRBV5-1, the J gene TRBJ1-3, with D possibly TRBD1 on 6 matching bases. Germline V gives CDR1 SGHRS, CDR2 YFSETQ. The CDR3 has 16 residues. The V end lost 1 base, the J end lost 0 bases, and 11 bases lay between the germline ends. This chain's CDR3 is CASSLFSGDSGNTIYF. For the CDR3, the DNA is TGCGCCAGCAGCTTGTTCTCAGGGGACTCTGGAAACACCATATATTTT.

The genes are TRBV18 and TRBJ2-5, with 7 positions matching TRBD2. The CDR3 is 13 amino acids. Germline V gene sequence: CDR1 KGHSH, CDR2 LQKENI. V lost 4 bases and J lost 2; bases outside the gene matches: 1. CDR3 coding DNA: TGTGCCAGCTCACGTAGCGGGCAAGAGACCCAGTACTTC. Protein product: CASSRSGQETQYF.

Only a few counts were recorded for this clonotype. The rearrangement links TRBV5-1 to TRBJ2-5, with 8 bases that match TRBD2. CDR1 and CDR2 (germline): SGHRS, YFSETQ. The ends lost 5 bases at V and 4 bases at J; junction bases unmatched: 1. The CDR3 loop spans 12 amino acids. The CDR3 protein is CASRAGVETQYF. The CDR3 DNA sequence: TGCGCCAGCAGAGCGGGGGTAGAGACCCAGTACTTC.

The chain is built from TRBV5-4 and TRBJ2-5; no clear D gene. Trimming removed 2 bases from V and 3 bases from J, with 11 bases in between. The CDR3 loop spans 14 amino acids. Germline V gives CDR1 SGHNT, CDR2 YYREEE (reference sequence). Here the CDR3 reads CASSLVVGKETQYF. CDR3 in DNA: TGTGCCAGCAGCTTAGTCGTGGGCAAAGAGACCCAGTACTTC.

On this clonotype itself: This may arise from a read error, as a much more abundant clone is one base away. V is TRBV13 and J is TRBJ1-2; TRBD1 agrees at 8 bases. The germline CDR1 and CDR2 sequences are PRHDT and FYEKMQ (reference sequence). The CDR3 has 14 residues. The CDR3 DNA is TGTGCCAGCAGCCCCGGACAGGGAGACTATGGCTTCACCTTC. Translating gives CASSPGQGDYGFTF.

The CDR3 DNA sequence: TGTGCCACCAGTGCCCCCCGCGGGGTAGAGACCCAGTACTTC. Translating it yields CATSAPRGVETQYF. The V and J genes are TRBV24-1 and TRBJ2-3; D may be TRBD2 (6 bases). Judging by the DNA end, TRBJ2-5 fits better; the J call may be wrong. The CDR3 sequence is 14 residues long. Germline CDR1 is KGHDR and CDR2 is SFDVKD.

By share of the sample, this clonotype is medium-sized. V gene TRBV19 combines with J gene TRBJ2-1, with TRBD2 identical over 11 bases. This CDR3 is 16 amino acids long. CDR1 and CDR2 from the germline V gene are LNHDA and SQIVND (reference sequence). Trimming removed 6 bases from V and 2 bases from J; junction bases left unmatched: 6. This chain's CDR3 is CASSPGSGGAYNEQFF. CDR3 DNA sequence: TGTGCCAGTAGCCCCGGTAGCGGGGGGGCCTACAATGAGCAGTTCTTC.

This clonotype is medium-sized by share. The chain has TRBV29-1 and TRBJ2-7, with D possibly TRBD1 on 6 matching bases. This CDR3 comprises 12 residues. V was trimmed by 6 bases and J by 6 bases, leaving 15 bases between them. The germline CDR1 and CDR2 sequences are SQVTM and ANQGSEA. DNA for the CDR3: TGCAGCGTCTTCCAGGGGCCGGGCGAGCAGTACTTC. Translated: CSVFQGPGEQYF.

V is TRBV29-1 and J is TRBJ2-7, with TRBD1 as a possible D gene (7 bases). V was clipped by 4 bases and J by 6 bases, with 16 bases between them. This CDR3 is built from 13 residues. Germline V gives CDR1 SQVTM, CDR2 ANQGSEA. The CDR3 loop reads CSVGGGGAGEQYF. The CDR3 nucleotides are TGCAGCGTTGGAGGAGGGGGCGCGGGCGAGCAGTACTTC.

This chain links TRBV14 with TRBJ1-1; 8 bases align to TRBD1. J lost 3 bases, V lost 4 bases, and 25 bases had no gene match. Germline CDR1 reads SGHDN; CDR2 reads FVKESK. The length of the CDR3 is 21 residues. The CDR3 nucleotides read TGTGCCAGCAGCCGTCGCCTTCGCCCTACAGGGGGTTTCGAGGGTGACACTGAAGCTTTCTTT. Protein: CASSRRLRPTGGFEGDTEAFF.

By its share, this clonotype is medium-sized. The V gene is TRBV19, the J gene TRBJ1-2; 11 bases line up with TRBD1. J was trimmed by 0 bases and V by 5 bases; bases with no gene match: 8. Germline loops: CDR1 LNHDA, CDR2 SQIVND (reference sequence). The CDR3 spans 17 residues. The CDR3 DNA sequence: TGTGCCAGTAGTGGCCCAGGGGGACAGGGGGCTAACTATGGCTACACCTTC. It specifies CASSGPGGQGANYGYTF.

The chain has TRBV6-2 or TRBV6-3 and TRBJ1-5, with 8 bases fitting TRBD1. The V and J ends lost 10 bases and 3 bases, in that order; junction bases with no gene match: 11. The germline CDR1 and CDR2 sequences are MNHEY and SVGEGT. The CDR3 runs to 15 residues. CDR3 coding DNA: TGTGCCACCGGACAGGGAGTGGGGTTCAATCAGCCCCAGCATTTT. This translates into CATGQGVGFNQPQHF.

The sample holds a few counts of this clonotype. V and J are TRBV19 and TRBJ1-5; D possibly corresponds to TRBD1 (6 bases). The CDR3 consists of 16 residues. The germline V and J ends were trimmed by 5 bases and 4 bases, with 18 bases remaining between them. CDR1 LNHDA and CDR2 SQIVND come from the germline V gene (reference sequence). DNA for the CDR3: TGTGCCAGTAGTTTCCGCAGGGGAAGGGATAATCAGCCCCAGCATTTT. Translated: CASSFRRGRDNQPQHF.

This chain links TRBV7-2 with TRBJ2-3; D not resolved. Looked up from germline, CDR1 is SGHTA and CDR2 is FQGNSA. The CDR3 runs to 14 residues. The V end was cut by 1 base, the J end by 6 bases, with 11 bases between. In nucleotides, the CDR3 is TGTGCCAGCAGCTTAGGACTCCCCGGCGATACGCAGTATTTT. Translated, it gives CASSLGLPGDTQYF.

The rearrangement links TRBV21-1 to TRBJ2-1; the table's TRBD2 call for D was not verified on the DNA. TRBV21-1 constitutes a pseudogene. This CDR3 comprises 17 residues. The CDR3 DNA reads as TGTGCCAGCAGCAGGGGACTAGCGGGGGGGACCTACAATGAGCAGTTCTTC. The encoded protein is CASSRGLAGGTYNEQFF.

This clonotype came up a few times. The rearrangement joins TRBV5-6 to TRBJ2-5; a possible D gene is TRBD1 (5 bases). Trimming cost V 0 bases and J 2 bases, with 14 bases left between them. The V gene's germline CDR1 is SGHDT and CDR2 YYEEEE. The CDR3 is made up of 16 amino acids. CDR3 residues: CASSLERGYVQETQYF. In DNA form, the CDR3 reads TGTGCCAGCAGCTTGGAAAGGGGATATGTTCAAGAGACCCAGTACTTC.

DNA for the CDR3: TGTGCCAGCAGCTTAACCATTCGGGATATCTACAATGAGCAGTTCTTC. It is translated as CASSLTIRDIYNEQFF. This sequence joins TRBV11-3 and TRBJ2-1, with D maybe TRBD2 (5 bases). Trimming left V 2 bases short and J 3 bases short, with 14 bases between. CDR3 length: 16 amino acids. CDR1 is SGHNT, CDR2 YENEEA, per germline. Full variable domain (outside the CDR3, taken from reference TRBV11-3 and TRBJ2-1): EAGVVQSPRYKIIEKKQPVAFWCNPISGHNTLYWYLQNLGQGPELLIRYENEEAVDDSQLPKDRFSAERLKGVDSTLKIQPAELGDSAVYLCASSLTIRDIYNEQFFGPGTRLTVL.

The chain couples TRBV20-1 to TRBJ2-1; D may be TRBD1 (6 bases). This CDR3 has 14 amino acids. CDR1 is DFQATT, CDR2 SNEGSKA, per germline (reference sequence). V was cut by 2 bases and J by 5 bases, with 13 bases left in between. In DNA form, the CDR3 reads TGCAGTGCTAGACTGGGGGCAGGAGACAATGAGCAGTTCTTC. Protein product: CSARLGAGDNEQFF.

CDR3 nucleotides: TGTGCCTTTGCTCCCAGGGTTTCCTTACACAATCAGCCCCAGCATTTT. Protein: CAFAPRVSLHNQPQHF. The chain employs TRBV30 and TRBJ1-5; weak D call: TRBD1 (5 bases). The germline gives CDR1 GTSNPN, CDR2 SVGIG (reference sequence). The CDR3 consists of 16 residues. Trimming cost V 7 bases and J 3 bases, with 22 bases left between them.

The V call is TRBV4-1, the J call TRBJ2-3, with 7 bases identical to TRBD2. The CDR3 extends over 15 amino acids. V dropped 4 bases and J dropped 1; count of bases not matched to a gene: 5. CDR1 and CDR2 from the germline V gene are MGHRA and YSYEKL. DNA for the CDR3: TGCGCCAGCAGCCGAGGGAGCGGGGGCACAGATACGCAGTATTTT. As protein: CASSRGSGGTDTQYF.

This clonotype was counted only a few times. The gene calls are TRBV5-4 and TRBJ1-2; D is unclear. Germline V CDR1 and CDR2: SGHNT, YYREEE (reference sequence). With 2 bases removed from V and 2 bases from J, the gap between germline ends came to 10 bases. The CDR3 totals 14 residues. CDR3 DNA sequence: TGTGCCAGCAGCTTTTCGCAGGCCAACTATGGCTACACCTTC. Translation gives CASSFSQANYGYTF. The variable domain in full, with the rest retrieved from reference TRBV5-4 and TRBJ1-2, is ETGVTQSPTHLIKTRGQQVTLRCSSQSGHNTVSWYQQALGQGPQFIFQYYREEENGRGNFPPRFSGLQFPNYSSELNVNALELDDSALYLCASSFSQANYGYTFGSGTRLTVV.

The chain has TRBV10-3 and TRBJ2-4, with D possibly called TRBD1 or TRBD2 (5 bases each). Germline V gene lookup returns CDR1 ENHRY and CDR2 SYGVKD. This CDR3 has 12 residues. CDR3 in DNA: TGTGCGGTGAGGGACGAAAAAAACATTCAGTACTTC. It yields the protein CAVRDEKNIQYF.

A remark on this clonotype: With a much larger clone just one base away, this may be a read error. The chain uses TRBV29-1 and TRBJ1-2; D may be TRBD1 (6 bases). V gave up 6 bases and J gave up 4 bases, with 18 bases separating them. Germline V gives CDR1 SQVTM, CDR2 ANQGSEA. The CDR3 runs 14 residues. The CDR3 region is CSVEGRGRSYGYTF. CDR3 coding DNA: TGCAGCGTCGAGGGGCGGGGGCGCAGCTATGGCTACACCTTC.